The next 26 T cell receptor beta chains were all read from a single sample in a study of blood T cell repertoires in COVID-19. Sequenced by immunoSEQ multiplex PCR; TCRdb stores in-frame clones only, minus some. The repertoire holds approximately 110,000 clones, with about 88% as singletons. The source material was peripheral blood. All receptors derive from a woman aged 70 to 79 who had recovered from COVID-19.

The V gene is TRBV30, the J gene TRBJ2-3, with a possible D match to TRBD1 (6 bases). The V end was cut by 4 bases, the J end by 2 bases, with 13 bases between. The CDR3 length is 14 residues. The germline V gene has CDR1 GTSNPN and CDR2 SVGIG (reference sequence). This chain's CDR3 is CAWTQGTSTDTQYF. In DNA form, the CDR3 reads TGTGCCTGGACTCAGGGGACCTCCACAGATACGCAGTATTTT.

In regard to this clone: The junction departs from the called germline gene at one end, perhaps through a read error. The rearrangement links TRBV9 to TRBJ1-2; 8 bases map to TRBD1. CDR1 is SGDLS and CDR2 is YYNGEE in the germline V gene. The length of the CDR3 is 17 residues. The CDR3 coding sequence is TGTGTCAGCAGCCGAGGGGCAGGGGGCGCCGAAGATGCTGGCTACACCTTC. It encodes CVSSRGAGGAEDAGYTF.

This sequence joins TRBV7-2 and TRBJ2-7; D not certain. Germline V lookup: CDR1 SGHTA, CDR2 FQGNSA. The CDR3 loop spans 13 amino acids. Trimming removed 5 bases at V and 3 bases at J, with 11 bases between. The CDR3 is CASSVDQDYEQYF. CDR3 DNA sequence: TGTGCCAGCAGCGTCGATCAGGACTACGAGCAGTACTTC.

The chain has TRBV28 and TRBJ1-2; D gene unclear. CDR1 is MDHEN, CDR2 SYDVKM, per germline. V shed 6 bases and J shed 1 base, with 12 bases lying between them. The CDR3 has 14 residues. The CDR3 sequence is CASRLYRINYGYTF. The CDR3 DNA is TGTGCCAGCAGACTTTATAGAATTAACTATGGCTACACCTTC.

This clone was seen a single time. V gene TRBV6-1 combines with J gene TRBJ2-3; possibly TRBD1 for D (6 bases). This CDR3 comprises 16 residues. V gave up 4 bases and J gave up 3 bases, with 17 bases separating them. Germline V lookup: CDR1 MNHNS, CDR2 SASEGT. The CDR3 sequence: CASSGRGGRGTDTQYF. The CDR3 DNA reads TGTGCCAGCAGTGGAAGAGGAGGCAGGGGAACAGATACGCAGTATTTT.

The rearrangement uses TRBV7-2 and TRBJ2-2; TRBD1 matches 11 bases. Trimming removed 3 bases from V and 6 bases from J; junction bases left unmatched: 6. The CDR3 covers 16 residues. Germline V CDR1 and CDR2: SGHTA, FQGNSA. The CDR3 reads CASSFSGTGGAGELFF. The CDR3 DNA is TGTGCCAGCAGCTTTTCCGGGACAGGGGGAGCCGGGGAGCTGTTTTTT. The full variable domain, its missing parts supplied by reference TRBV7-2 and TRBJ2-2, is GAGVSQSPSNKVTEKGKDVELRCDPISGHTALYWYRQSLGQGLEFLIYFQGNSAPDKSGLPSDRFSAERTGGSVSTLTIQRTQQEDSAVYLCASSFSGTGGAGELFFGEGSRLTVL.

The chain carries TRBV11-1 and TRBJ2-7, with D tentatively TRBD2 (6 bases). The germline CDR1 and CDR2 sequences are SGHAT and FQDESV (reference sequence). Trimming stripped 4 bases from V and 3 bases from J, with 10 bases between. The CDR3 sequence is 13 residues long. CDR3 in amino acids: CASSSRDSYEQYF. CDR3 nucleotides: TGTGCCAGCAGCTCGCGGGATAGCTACGAGCAGTACTTC.

This clone was counted once. V usage is TRBV7-2 and J usage is TRBJ1-3; D unclear. V dropped 5 bases and J dropped 2 bases, with 13 bases sitting between them. CDR1 and CDR2 (germline): SGHTA, FQGNSA. The CDR3 runs 15 residues. CDR3 protein: CASSAPRGTGNTIYF. CDR3 coding DNA: TGTGCCAGCAGCGCCCCCCGGGGTACTGGAAACACCATATATTTT.

This chain links TRBV5-1 with TRBJ1-5; D might be TRBD1 (5 bases). Germline V gene data show CDR1 as SGHRS and CDR2 as YFSETQ. This CDR3 comprises 15 residues. The germline V and J ends were trimmed by 3 bases and 0 bases, with 10 bases remaining between them. The CDR3 spells CASSWTGDSNQPQHF. CDR3 sequence (DNA): TGCGCCAGCAGCTGGACGGGGGATAGCAATCAGCCCCAGCATTTT.

The chain joins TRBV19 to TRBJ1-2, with 9 positions matching TRBD1. CDR3 size: 14 residues. The trim removed 5 bases at V and 9 bases at J, leaving 10 bases unmatched. Germline V lookup: CDR1 LNHDA, CDR2 SQIVND (reference sequence). CDR3 sequence reads: CASSPRDRVHSYTF. The CDR3 DNA reads TGTGCCAGTAGTCCCCGGGACAGGGTTCACAGCTACACCTTC.

The J gene is TRBJ1-5, the V gene TRBV28; no definite D call. The germline CDR1 and CDR2 sequences are MDHEN and SYDVKM. This CDR3 contains 14 residues. Trimming removed 1 base from V and 0 bases from J, with 4 bases in between. The CDR3 spells CASSLLASNQPQHF. The DNA for the CDR3 is TGTGCCAGCAGTTTATTGGCTAGCAATCAGCCCCAGCATTTT.

The chain combines TRBV11-3 with TRBJ2-2; 11 nucleotides line up with TRBD1. The CDR3 has 17 amino acids. The germline V gene has CDR1 SGHNT and CDR2 YENEEA. Germline trimming cut 5 bases from V and 5 bases from J; bases unmatched to any gene: 10. The CDR3 loop is CASSLGTGGAGTGELFF. The DNA of the CDR3 is TGTGCCAGCAGCCTCGGGACAGGGGGAGCTGGGACCGGGGAGCTGTTTTTT.

The genes are TRBV24-1 and TRBJ2-1, with no clear D. CDR1 KGHDR and CDR2 SFDVKD come from the germline V gene. Trimming pared 4 bases from V and 6 bases from J, leaving 6 bases between. The CDR3 sequence is 12 residues long. The CDR3 DNA reads TGTGCCACCAGTGAGAGGCTCAATGAGCAGTTCTTC. Protein sequence: CATSERLNEQFF.

This chain uses TRBV27 with TRBJ2-3; 8 nucleotides match TRBD2. Trimming took 4 bases from V and 1 from J; bases not matched to a gene: 16. Germline CDR1 is MNHEY and CDR2 is SMNVEV (reference sequence). This CDR3 spans 19 amino acids. CDR3 amino acids: CASSWVGVGAGVGTDTQYF. CDR3 sequence (DNA): TGTGCCAGCAGTTGGGTTGGAGTAGGAGCGGGAGTGGGCACAGATACGCAGTATTTT.

This clone was detected once. This CDR3 is CASSLLGANEKLFF. The CDR3 DNA reads TGCGCCAGCAGCTTGTTAGGGGCTAATGAAAAACTGTTTTTT. The chain couples TRBV5-1 to TRBJ1-4, with D possibly TRBD1 on 5 matching bases. V lost 1 base, J lost 3 bases, and 7 bases lay in between. CDR3 length: 14 amino acids. Per the germline V gene, CDR1 is SGHRS and CDR2 is YFSETQ.

This chain connects TRBV19 to TRBJ1-3; D not certain. The germline gives CDR1 LNHDA, CDR2 SQIVND (reference sequence). The CDR3 loop spans 13 amino acids. V dropped 10 bases and J dropped 1 base, with 11 bases sitting between them. The CDR3 is CATAMRSGNTIYF. The DNA of the CDR3 is TGTGCCACGGCGATGAGGTCTGGAAACACCATATATTTT.

The V and J genes are TRBV12-3 or TRBV12-4 and TRBJ1-2, with no clear D. The CDR3 is 12 amino acids. Between the trimmed V and J ends, which lost 4 bases and 5 bases, there was a span of 8 bases. The CDR3 protein is CASSSTAYGYTF. CDR3 nucleotide sequence: TGTGCCAGCAGTTCCACAGCATATGGCTACACCTTC.

The CDR3 here is CASSSRGQGGAETQYF. As DNA, the CDR3 is TGTGCCAGCAGCTCGAGAGGACAGGGAGGGGCGGAGACCCAGTACTTC. The rearrangement joins TRBV7-3 to TRBJ2-5; perhaps TRBD1 as D (8 bases). With 4 bases removed from V and 5 bases from J, the gap between germline ends came to 20 bases. From germline, CDR1 is SGHTA and CDR2 FQGTGA. The CDR3 contains 16 residues.

For the CDR3, the DNA is TGTGCCTGGGGAGGGGCCCCAGATACGCAGTATTTT. The encoded protein is CAWGGAPDTQYF. This chain joins TRBV30 and TRBJ2-3; weak D call: TRBD2 (6 bases). With 5 bases removed from V and 4 bases from J, the gap between germline ends came to 10 bases. Germline V gives CDR1 GTSNPN, CDR2 SVGIG (reference sequence). The CDR3 is 12 residues long.

This clone is a singleton in its sample. The chain joins TRBV11-2 to TRBJ2-7; 7 bases line up with TRBD2. Unmatched junction bases numbered 12, after V lost 8 bases and J lost 2 bases. Germline CDR1 is SGHAT and CDR2 is FQNNGV. The CDR3 spans 15 residues. The CDR3 is CASVGVASGAYEQYF. CDR3 nucleotide sequence: TGTGCCAGCGTAGGAGTAGCTAGCGGTGCCTACGAGCAGTACTTC.

The gene calls are TRBV5-4 and TRBJ1-2; no definite D call. This CDR3 region has 14 residues. The V and J ends lost 4 bases and 4 bases respectively, with 14 bases between them. Germline CDR1 reads SGHNT; CDR2 reads YYREEE (reference sequence). The CDR3 sequence is CASSPRLTGYGYTF. In DNA form, the CDR3 reads TGTGCCAGCAGCCCCCGGCTAACGGGCTATGGCTACACCTTC. Looking up the rest from reference TRBV5-4 and TRBJ1-2 gives the full variable domain: ETGVTQSPTHLIKTRGQQVTLRCSSQSGHNTVSWYQQALGQGPQFIFQYYREEENGRGNFPPRFSGLQFPNYSSELNVNALELDDSALYLCASSPRLTGYGYTFGSGTRLTVV.

This clone was seen once. The V call is TRBV4-2, the J call TRBJ1-4, with a weak D call TRBD1 (6 bases). V lost 0 bases and J lost 3, with 17 bases in between. This CDR3 contains 18 residues. Germline CDR1 LGHNA, CDR2 YNFKEQ. CDR3 coding DNA: TGTGCCAGCAGCCAAGATCTCGGGGACATGGGGGCTAATGAAAAACTGTTTTTT. Its protein is CASSQDLGDMGANEKLFF.

This CDR3 reads CASSDSPPSVEGYTF. The CDR3 bases are TGTGCCAGCAGTGACTCGCCTCCCAGCGTGGAAGGCTACACCTTC. The chain is built from TRBV6-4 and TRBJ1-2; no definite D call. V shed 0 bases and J shed 8 bases, with 16 bases lying between them. The germline V gene encodes CDR1 MRHNA and CDR2 SNTAGT. CDR3 length: 15 residues.

This rearrangement joins TRBV5-6 to TRBJ1-5; D perhaps matches TRBD1 (6 bases). The V gene lost 3 bases and the J gene lost 6 bases, with 13 bases spanning the gap. The germline V gene encodes CDR1 SGHDT and CDR2 YYEEEE. CDR3 length equals 14 residues. In DNA form, the CDR3 reads TGTGCCAGCAGCTACGGGGGCGGGAGTCAGCCCCAGCATTTT. Protein sequence: CASSYGGGSQPQHF.

The CDR3 loop reads CAISEALAGGNTGELFF. The CDR3 DNA follows: TGTGCCATCAGTGAGGCACTAGCGGGGGGTAACACCGGGGAGCTGTTTTTT. This chain uses TRBV10-3 with TRBJ2-2, with 12 bases aligning to TRBD2. The junction had 3 bases not matched to a gene; V was cut back by 2 bases and J by 2 bases. CDR3 length: 17 amino acids. CDR1 is ENHRY, CDR2 SYGVKD, per germline.

This sequence joins TRBV6-2 or TRBV6-3 and TRBJ2-2; TRBD2 aligns across 8 bases. Germline CDR1 reads MNHEY; CDR2 reads SVGEGT. This CDR3 spans 16 amino acids. The trim removed 2 bases at V and 5 bases at J, leaving 7 bases unmatched. The DNA for the CDR3 is TGTGCCAGCAGTTACAAGCCTAGCGGGTCTACCGGGGAGCTGTTTTTT. Translated, it gives CASSYKPSGSTGELFF.